This T cell receptor beta chain was sequenced during a study of breast tumors, draining lymph nodes, adjacent tissues. The CDR3 consists of 17 residues. CDR1 and CDR2 (germline): LNHDA, SQIVND (reference sequence). The V and J ends lost 5 bases and 0 bases, in that order; junction bases with no gene match: 12. Breast cancer patients provided tissue from their axillary draining lymph nodes. Via MiXCR, TCRdb re-called the multiplex PCR reads, giving one row per CDR3 protein. The sample includes 150,000 to 200,000 distinct CDR3 sequences, around a third of them seen just once. The receptor was derived from a female donor with breast cancer. Some clones in this sample may be carry-over from other donors' samples. V and J are TRBV19 and TRBJ1-1; TRBD1 matches at 7 bases. Sequenced sample: axillary lymph node tissue. CDR3 sequence reads: CASSSEGARPLNTEAFF. The CDR3 coding sequence is TGTGCCAGTAGTTCTGAGGGGGCGAGGCCCCTGAACACTGAAGCTTTCTTT.